This passage covers 9 T cell receptor beta chains from one sample sequenced in a study of blood T cell repertoires in COVID-19. Libraries were prepared by immunoSEQ multiplex PCR; TCRdb keeps only in-frame clonotypes and omits some of them. The sample has roughly 320,000 clones, roughly 85% seen once; the top ten hold roughly 7%. Specimen: peripheral blood. The receptor source for this set is a human donor in a cohort sampled during active COVID-19.

Only one count was recorded for this clone. The chain combines TRBV2 with TRBJ2-5; 8 positions agree with TRBD1. The CDR3 sequence is 15 residues long. The J segment lost 5 bases and the V segment lost 8 bases, leaving 13 bases of the junction unmatched. The germline CDR1 and CDR2 sequences are SNHLY and FYNNEI. CDR3 DNA sequence: TGTGCCAGCTTATTCAGGGCAGGGGGCAAGGAGACCCAGTACTTC. It encodes CASLFRAGGKETQYF.

J is TRBJ2-1 and V is TRBV4-1; D is possibly TRBD2 (5 bases). The CDR3 loop spans 16 amino acids. Per the germline V gene, CDR1 is MGHRA and CDR2 is YSYEKL. V shed 1 base and J shed 4 bases, with 14 bases lying between them. This CDR3 is CASSQADLVVYNEQFF. In DNA, the CDR3 is TGCGCCAGCAGCCAAGCGGACTTGGTGGTATACAATGAGCAGTTCTTC.

V and J are TRBV6-5 and TRBJ2-1, with 11 bases that match TRBD1. Looked up from germline, CDR1 is MNHEY and CDR2 is SVGAGI. The junction had 6 bases not matched to a gene; V was cut back by 6 bases and J by 5 bases. The CDR3 covers 15 residues. CDR3 in DNA: TGTGCCAGCAGCCTGCGGGACAGGGGGAACAATGAGCAGTTCTTC. As protein: CASSLRDRGNNEQFF.

The V and J genes are TRBV19 and TRBJ2-3, with 7 bases that match TRBD1. The germline V gene has CDR1 LNHDA and CDR2 SQIVND (reference sequence). The CDR3 has 15 amino acids. J lost 3 bases, V lost 5 bases, and 8 bases had no gene match. CDR3 sequence: CASSARQGKTDTQYF. The CDR3 DNA reads TGTGCCAGTAGTGCACGACAGGGCAAGACAGATACGCAGTATTTT.

This rearrangement joins TRBV6-5 to TRBJ2-7; TRBD2 agrees at 9 bases. The CDR3 runs to 14 residues. Germline V gene data show CDR1 as MNHEY and CDR2 as SVGAGI. With 2 bases clipped from V and 4 bases from J, the junction kept 3 bases outside the gene matches. CDR3 sequence: CASSYRGLAYEQYF. The DNA of the CDR3 is TGTGCCAGCAGTTACAGGGGACTAGCTTACGAGCAGTACTTC.

The chain recombines TRBV19 with TRBJ1-5; D not resolved. The CDR3 consists of 12 residues. From germline, CDR1 is LNHDA and CDR2 SQIVND (reference sequence). V lost 6 bases and J 7 bases, leaving 10 bases between the germline ends. Here the CDR3 reads CASRHFRQPQHF. In nucleotides, the CDR3 is TGTGCCAGTAGGCATTTCAGGCAGCCCCAGCATTTT.

In this sample, this clone turned up a few times. This chain joins TRBV7-2 and TRBJ2-2; D possibly corresponds to TRBD2 (5 bases). CDR1 SGHTA and CDR2 FQGNSA come from the germline V gene. Trimming took 1 base from V and 6 from J, leaving 12 bases between them. The CDR3 contains 15 residues. The DNA of the CDR3 is TGTGCCAGCAGCTTAGGTCCGGGGTACGCCGGGGAGCTGTTTTTT. It yields the protein CASSLGPGYAGELFF.

The chain carries TRBV5-1 and TRBJ1-4; D is unresolved. Trimming shortened V by 0 bases and J by 0 bases, and 6 bases separated the two germline ends. Germline V gene data show CDR1 as SGHRS and CDR2 as YFSETQ. This CDR3 is 15 amino acids long. CDR3 sequence (DNA): TGCGCCAGCAGCTTGGGAGGCGCAACTAATGAAAAACTGTTTTTT. It specifies CASSLGGATNEKLFF.

The genes are TRBV6-5 and TRBJ2-7; 7 bases agree with TRBD2. CDR3 length equals 14 residues. J gave up 6 bases and V 9 bases, and 14 bases lay outside the gene matches. Per the germline V gene, CDR1 is MNHEY and CDR2 is SVGAGI. The DNA of the CDR3 is TGTGCCAGTAACCCGACTAGCCCCTTCGGCGAGCAGTACTTC. Translation gives CASNPTSPFGEQYF.